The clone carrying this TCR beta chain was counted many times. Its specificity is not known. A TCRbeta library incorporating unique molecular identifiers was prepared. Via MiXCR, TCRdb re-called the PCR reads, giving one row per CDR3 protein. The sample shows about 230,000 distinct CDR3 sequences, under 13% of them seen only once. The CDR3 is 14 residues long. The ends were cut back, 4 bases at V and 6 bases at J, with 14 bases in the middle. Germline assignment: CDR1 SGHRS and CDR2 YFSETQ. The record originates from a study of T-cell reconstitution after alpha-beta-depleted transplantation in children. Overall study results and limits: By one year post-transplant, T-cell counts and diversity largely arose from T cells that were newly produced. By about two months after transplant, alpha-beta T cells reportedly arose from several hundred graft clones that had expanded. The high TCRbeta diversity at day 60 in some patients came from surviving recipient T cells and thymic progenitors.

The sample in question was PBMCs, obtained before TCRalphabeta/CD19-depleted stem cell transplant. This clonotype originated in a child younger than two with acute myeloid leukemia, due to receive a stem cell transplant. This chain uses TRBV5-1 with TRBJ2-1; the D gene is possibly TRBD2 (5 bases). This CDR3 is CASSRISAGNEQFF. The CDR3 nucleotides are TGCGCCAGCAGCCGTATTAGCGCCGGCAATGAGCAGTTCTTC. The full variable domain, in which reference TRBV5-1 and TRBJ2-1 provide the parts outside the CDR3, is KAGVTQTPRYLIKTRGQQVTLSCSPISGHRSVSWYQQTPGQGLQFLFEYFSETQRNKGNFPGRFSGRQFSNSRSEMNVSTLELGDSALYLCASSRISAGNEQFFGPGTRLTVL.